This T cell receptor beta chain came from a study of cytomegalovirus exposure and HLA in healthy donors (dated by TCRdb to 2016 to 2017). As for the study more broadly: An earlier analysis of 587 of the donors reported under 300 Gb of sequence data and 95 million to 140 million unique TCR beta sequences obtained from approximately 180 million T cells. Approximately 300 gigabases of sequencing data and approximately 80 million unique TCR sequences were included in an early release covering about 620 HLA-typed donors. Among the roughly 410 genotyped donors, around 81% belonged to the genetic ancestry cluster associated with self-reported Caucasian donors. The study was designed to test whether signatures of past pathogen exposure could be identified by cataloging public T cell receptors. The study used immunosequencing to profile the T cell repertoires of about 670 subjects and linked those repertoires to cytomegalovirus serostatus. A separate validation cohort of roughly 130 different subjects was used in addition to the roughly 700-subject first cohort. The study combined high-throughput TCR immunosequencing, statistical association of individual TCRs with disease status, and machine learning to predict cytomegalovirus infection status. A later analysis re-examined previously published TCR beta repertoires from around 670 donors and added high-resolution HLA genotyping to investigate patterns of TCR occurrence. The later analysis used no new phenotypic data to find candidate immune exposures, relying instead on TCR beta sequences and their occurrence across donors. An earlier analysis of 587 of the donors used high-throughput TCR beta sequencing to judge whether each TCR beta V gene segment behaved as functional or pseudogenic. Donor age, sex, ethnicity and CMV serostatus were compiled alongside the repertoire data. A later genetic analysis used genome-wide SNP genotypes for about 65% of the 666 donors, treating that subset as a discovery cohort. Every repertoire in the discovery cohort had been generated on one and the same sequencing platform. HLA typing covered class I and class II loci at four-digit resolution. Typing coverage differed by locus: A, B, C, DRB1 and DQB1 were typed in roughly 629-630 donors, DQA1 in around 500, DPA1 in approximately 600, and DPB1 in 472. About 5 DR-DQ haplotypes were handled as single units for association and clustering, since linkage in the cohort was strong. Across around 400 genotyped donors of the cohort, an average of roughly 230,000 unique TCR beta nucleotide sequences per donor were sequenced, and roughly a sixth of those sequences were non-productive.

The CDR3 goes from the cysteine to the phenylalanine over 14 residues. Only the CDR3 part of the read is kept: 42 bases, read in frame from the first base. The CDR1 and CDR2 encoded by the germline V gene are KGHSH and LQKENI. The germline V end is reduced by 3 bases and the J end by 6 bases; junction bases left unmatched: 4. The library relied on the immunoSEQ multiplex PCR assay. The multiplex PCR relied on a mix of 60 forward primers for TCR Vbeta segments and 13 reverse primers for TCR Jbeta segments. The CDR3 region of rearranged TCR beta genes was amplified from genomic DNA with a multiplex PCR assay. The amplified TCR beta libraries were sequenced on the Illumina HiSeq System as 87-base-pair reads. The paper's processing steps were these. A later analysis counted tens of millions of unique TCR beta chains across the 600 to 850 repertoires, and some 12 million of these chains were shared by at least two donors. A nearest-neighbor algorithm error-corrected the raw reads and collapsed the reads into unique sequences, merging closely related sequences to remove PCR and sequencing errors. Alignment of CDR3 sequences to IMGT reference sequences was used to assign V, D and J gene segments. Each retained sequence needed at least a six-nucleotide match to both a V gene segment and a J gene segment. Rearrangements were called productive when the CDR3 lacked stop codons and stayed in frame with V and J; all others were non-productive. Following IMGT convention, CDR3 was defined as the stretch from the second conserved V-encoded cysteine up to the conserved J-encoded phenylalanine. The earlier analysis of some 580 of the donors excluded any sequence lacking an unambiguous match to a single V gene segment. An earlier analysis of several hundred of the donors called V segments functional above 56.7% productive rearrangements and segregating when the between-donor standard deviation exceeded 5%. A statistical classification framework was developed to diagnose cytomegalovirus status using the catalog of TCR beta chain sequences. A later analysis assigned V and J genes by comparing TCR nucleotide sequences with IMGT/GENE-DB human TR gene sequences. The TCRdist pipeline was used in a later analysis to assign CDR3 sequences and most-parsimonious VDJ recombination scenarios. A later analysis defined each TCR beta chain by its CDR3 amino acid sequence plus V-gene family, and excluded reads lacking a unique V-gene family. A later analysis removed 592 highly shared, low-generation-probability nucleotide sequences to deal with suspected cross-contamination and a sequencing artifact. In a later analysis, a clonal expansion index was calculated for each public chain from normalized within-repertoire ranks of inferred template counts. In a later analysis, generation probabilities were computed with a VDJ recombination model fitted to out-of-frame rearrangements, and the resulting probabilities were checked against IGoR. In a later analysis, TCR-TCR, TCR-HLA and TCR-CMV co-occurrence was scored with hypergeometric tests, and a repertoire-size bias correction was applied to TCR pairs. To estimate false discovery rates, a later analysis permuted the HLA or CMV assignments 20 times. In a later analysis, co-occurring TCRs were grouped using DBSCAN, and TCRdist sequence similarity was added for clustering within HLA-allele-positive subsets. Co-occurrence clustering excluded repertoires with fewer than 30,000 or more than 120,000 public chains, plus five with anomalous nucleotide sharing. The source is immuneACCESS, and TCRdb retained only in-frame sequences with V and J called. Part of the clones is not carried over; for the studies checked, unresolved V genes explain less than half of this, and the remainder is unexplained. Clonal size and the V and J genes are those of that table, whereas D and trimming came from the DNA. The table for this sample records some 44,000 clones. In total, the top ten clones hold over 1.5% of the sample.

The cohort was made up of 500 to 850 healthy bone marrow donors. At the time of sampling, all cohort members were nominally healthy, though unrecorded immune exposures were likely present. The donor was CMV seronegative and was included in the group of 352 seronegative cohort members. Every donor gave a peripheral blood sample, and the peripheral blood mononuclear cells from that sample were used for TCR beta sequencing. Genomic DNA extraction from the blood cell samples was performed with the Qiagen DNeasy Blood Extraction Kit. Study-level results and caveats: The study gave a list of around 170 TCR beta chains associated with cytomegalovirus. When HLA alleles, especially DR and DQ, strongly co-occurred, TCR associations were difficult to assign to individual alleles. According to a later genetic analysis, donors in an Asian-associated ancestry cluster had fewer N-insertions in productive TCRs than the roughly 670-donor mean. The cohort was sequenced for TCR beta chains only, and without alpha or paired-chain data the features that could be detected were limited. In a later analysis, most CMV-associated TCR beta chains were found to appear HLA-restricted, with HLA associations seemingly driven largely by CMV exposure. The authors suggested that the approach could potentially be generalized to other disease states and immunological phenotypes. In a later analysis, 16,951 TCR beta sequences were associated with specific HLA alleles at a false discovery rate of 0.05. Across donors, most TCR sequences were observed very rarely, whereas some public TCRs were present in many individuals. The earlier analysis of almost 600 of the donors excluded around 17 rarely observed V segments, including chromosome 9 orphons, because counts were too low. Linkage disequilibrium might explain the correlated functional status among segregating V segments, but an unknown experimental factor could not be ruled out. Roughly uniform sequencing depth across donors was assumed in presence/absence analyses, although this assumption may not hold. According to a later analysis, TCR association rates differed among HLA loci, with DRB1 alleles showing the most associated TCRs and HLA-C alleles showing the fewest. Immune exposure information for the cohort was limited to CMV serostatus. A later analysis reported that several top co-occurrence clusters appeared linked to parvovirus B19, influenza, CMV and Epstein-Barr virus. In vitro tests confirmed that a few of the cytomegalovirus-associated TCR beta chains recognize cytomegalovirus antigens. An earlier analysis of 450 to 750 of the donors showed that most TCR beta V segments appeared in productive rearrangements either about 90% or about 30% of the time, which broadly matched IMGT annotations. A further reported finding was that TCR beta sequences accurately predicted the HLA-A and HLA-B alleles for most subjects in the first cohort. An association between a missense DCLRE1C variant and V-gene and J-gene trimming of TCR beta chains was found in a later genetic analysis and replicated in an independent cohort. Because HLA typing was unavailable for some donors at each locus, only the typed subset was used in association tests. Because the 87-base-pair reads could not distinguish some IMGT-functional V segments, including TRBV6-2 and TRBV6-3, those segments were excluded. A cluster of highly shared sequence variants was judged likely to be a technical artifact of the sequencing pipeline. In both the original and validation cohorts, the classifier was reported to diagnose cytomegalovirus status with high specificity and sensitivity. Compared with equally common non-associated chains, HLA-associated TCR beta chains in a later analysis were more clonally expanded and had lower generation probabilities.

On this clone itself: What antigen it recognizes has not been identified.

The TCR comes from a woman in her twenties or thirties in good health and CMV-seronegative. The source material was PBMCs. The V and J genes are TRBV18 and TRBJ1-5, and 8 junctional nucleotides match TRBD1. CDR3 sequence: CASSPGQGAQPQHF. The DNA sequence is TGTGCCAGCTCACCTGGGCAGGGGGCTCAGCCCCAGCATTTT.